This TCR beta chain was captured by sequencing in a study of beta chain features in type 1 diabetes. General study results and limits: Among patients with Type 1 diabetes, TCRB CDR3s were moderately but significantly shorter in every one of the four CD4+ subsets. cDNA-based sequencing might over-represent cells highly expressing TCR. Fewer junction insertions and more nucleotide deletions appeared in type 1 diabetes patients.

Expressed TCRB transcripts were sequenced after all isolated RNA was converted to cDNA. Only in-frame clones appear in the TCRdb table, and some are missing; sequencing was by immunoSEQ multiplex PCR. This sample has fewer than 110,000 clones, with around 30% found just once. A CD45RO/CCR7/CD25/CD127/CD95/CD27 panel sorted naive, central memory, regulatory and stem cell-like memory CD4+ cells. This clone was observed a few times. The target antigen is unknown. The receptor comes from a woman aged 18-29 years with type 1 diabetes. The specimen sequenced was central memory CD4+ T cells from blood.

CDR3 nucleotide sequence: TGTGCCAGCAGCTCGGACAGGCGCACCGGGGAGCTGTTTTTT. This gives the protein CASSSDRRTGELFF. This chain joins TRBV7-9 and TRBJ2-2, with 7 bases matching TRBD1. Germline V gene sequence: CDR1 SEHNR, CDR2 FQNEAQ (reference sequence). Trimming took 4 bases from V and 4 from J; bases not matched to a gene: 3. This CDR3 region has 14 residues.